The 12 T cell receptor beta chains given below trace back to one sample, sequenced in a study of cytomegalovirus exposure and HLA in healthy donors. Sequenced by immunoSEQ multiplex PCR; TCRdb stores in-frame clones only, minus some. Among 200,000 or so clones listed, around four fifths were seen once. Sequenced: PBMCs. The receptors derive from a young man in good health and CMV-seropositive.

The chain carries TRBV6-5 and TRBJ2-5; 11 bases agree with TRBD2. CDR3 length: 12 amino acids. Germline CDR1 is MNHEY and CDR2 is SVGAGI. V trimming: 6 bases; J trimming: 7 bases; junction bases outside the gene matches: 1. For the CDR3, the DNA is TGTGCCAGCAGGGGGACTAGCGGGACCCAGTACTTC. This sequence encodes CASRGTSGTQYF.

V usage is TRBV28 and J usage is TRBJ1-2; 9 nucleotides match TRBD1. Germline trimming cut 3 bases from V and 8 bases from J; bases unmatched to any gene: 10. The CDR3 totals 15 residues. From germline, CDR1 is MDHEN and CDR2 SYDVKM. Here the CDR3 DNA reads TGTGCCAGCAGTTTGGGCCACAGGGGGCGCGAGGGCTACACCTTC. It yields the protein CASSLGHRGREGYTF.

This chain joins TRBV28 and TRBJ1-1; 9 bases are shared with TRBD1. The length of the CDR3 is 15 residues. Trimming cost V 5 bases and J 4 bases; bases outside gene matches: 8. Germline V CDR1 and CDR2: MDHEN, SYDVKM. The CDR3 sequence: CASSNHRGRGTEAFF. CDR3 DNA: TGTGCCAGCAGTAACCACAGGGGGCGCGGCACTGAAGCTTTCTTT.

The gene calls are TRBV7-9 and TRBJ2-1; TRBD2 matches 9 bases. Per germline, CDR1 SEHNR and CDR2 FQNEAQ (reference sequence). The CDR3 extends over 14 amino acids. J was trimmed by 10 bases and V by 3 bases; bases with no gene match: 7. CDR3 bases: TGTGCCAGCAGCTTTAGCGGGAGTAGGGCCGAGCAGTTCTTC. Protein: CASSFSGSRAEQFF.

This clone showed up just once. The gene calls are TRBV11-1 and TRBJ2-7; tentative D call: TRBD1 (5 bases). CDR3 length: 12 amino acids. Germline CDR1 and CDR2: SGHAT and FQDESV (reference sequence). Trimming stripped 5 bases from V and 3 bases from J, with 8 bases between. This CDR3 is CASSADIYEQYF. The CDR3 DNA follows: TGTGCCAGCAGCGCGGACATCTACGAGCAGTACTTC.

The V gene is TRBV5-4, the J gene TRBJ2-3, with 7 positions matching TRBD2. There are 15 residues in the CDR3. Germline CDR1 SGHNT, CDR2 YYREEE (reference sequence). Unmatched junction bases numbered 9, after V lost 5 bases and J lost 3 bases. The CDR3, as DNA: TGTGCCAGCAGAAAGGGCGGGAGAGGGACAGATACGCAGTATTTT. Protein product: CASRKGGRGTDTQYF.

The rearrangement uses TRBV6-5 and TRBJ1-4, with 7 bases identical to TRBD1. In germline, CDR1 is MNHEY, CDR2 SVGAGI. After removal of 0 bases from V and 6 bases from J, the junction contained 4 bases not matched to a gene. This CDR3 has 15 residues. The CDR3 reads CASSYSVGTDEKLFF. CDR3 nucleotides: TGTGCCAGCAGTTACTCGGTCGGGACAGATGAAAAACTGTTTTTT.

This chain connects TRBV30 to TRBJ2-2; 7 bases are a match to TRBD1. The length of the CDR3 is 14 residues. V was clipped by 4 bases and J by 4 bases; unmatched bases: 6. CDR1 and CDR2 from the germline V gene are GTSNPN and SVGIG (reference sequence). CDR3 amino acids: CAWNRGQFTGELFF. The CDR3 coding sequence is TGTGCCTGGAACCGGGGACAGTTCACCGGGGAGCTGTTTTTT.

This clone was seen just once. V usage is TRBV9 and J usage is TRBJ2-2; 12 bases map to TRBD2. This CDR3 has 16 amino acids. Germline V gene sequence: CDR1 SGDLS, CDR2 YYNGEE. The V and J ends lost 3 bases and 3 bases, in that order; junction bases with no gene match: 3. CDR3 loop: CASSAGLAGHTGELFF. The CDR3 coding sequence is TGTGCCAGCAGCGCCGGACTAGCGGGGCACACCGGGGAGCTGTTTTTT.

The genes are TRBV18 and TRBJ2-5; 15 bases agree with TRBD2. After removal of 5 bases from V and 2 bases from J, the junction contained 9 bases not matched to a gene. This CDR3 comprises 18 residues. Germline V CDR1 and CDR2: KGHSH, LQKENI. The CDR3 nucleotides read TGTGCCAGCTCAATACGGACTAGCGGGAGGGTTGGTCAAGAGACCCAGTACTTC. This sequence encodes CASSIRTSGRVGQETQYF.

The V gene is TRBV30, the J gene TRBJ2-4; 9 bases align to TRBD2. This CDR3 contains 16 residues. Germline loops: CDR1 GTSNPN, CDR2 SVGIG (reference sequence). Germline trimming cut 1 base from V and 2 bases from J; bases unmatched to any gene: 6. In DNA form, the CDR3 reads TGTGCCTGGAGTGCCACTAGCGGGTTAACCAAAAACATTCAGTACTTC. Protein sequence: CAWSATSGLTKNIQYF. Combining the CDR3 with reference TRBV30 and TRBJ2-4 gives the whole variable domain SQTIHQWPATLVQPVGSPLSLECTVEGTSNPNLYWYRQAAGRGLQLLFYSVGIGQISSEVPQNLSASRPQDRQFILSSKKLLLSDSGFYLCAWSATSGLTKNIQYFGAGTRLSVL.

J is TRBJ2-3 and V is TRBV28; possibly TRBD1 for D (5 bases). The length of the CDR3 is 14 residues. Looked up from germline, CDR1 is MDHEN and CDR2 is SYDVKM. The V gene lost 4 bases and the J gene lost 4 bases, with 12 bases spanning the gap. This CDR3 reads CASSSAGQSDTQYF. The CDR3 nucleotides read TGTGCCAGCAGTTCGGCAGGGCAGTCAGATACGCAGTATTTT.